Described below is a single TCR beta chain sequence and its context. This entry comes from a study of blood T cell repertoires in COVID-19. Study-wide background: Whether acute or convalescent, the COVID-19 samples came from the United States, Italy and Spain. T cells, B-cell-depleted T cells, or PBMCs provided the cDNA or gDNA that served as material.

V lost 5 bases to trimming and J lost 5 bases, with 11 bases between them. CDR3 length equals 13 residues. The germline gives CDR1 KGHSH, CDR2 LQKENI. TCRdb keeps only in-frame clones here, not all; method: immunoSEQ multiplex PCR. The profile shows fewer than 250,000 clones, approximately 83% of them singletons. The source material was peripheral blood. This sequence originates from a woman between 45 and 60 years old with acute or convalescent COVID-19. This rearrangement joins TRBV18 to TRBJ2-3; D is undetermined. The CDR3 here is CASSAELQDTQYF. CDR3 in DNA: TGTGCCAGCTCAGCGGAACTGCAAGATACGCAGTATTTT. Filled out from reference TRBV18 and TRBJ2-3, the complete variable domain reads NAGVMQNPRHLVRRRGQEARLRCSPMKGHSHVYWYRQLPEEGLKFMVYLQKENIIDESGMPKERFSAEFPKEGPSILRIQQVVRGDSAAYFCASSAELQDTQYFGPGTRLTVL.